Below are 18 T cell receptor beta chains sequenced from a single sample in a study of Ad26.COV2.S vaccination and SARS-CoV-2 variants. The treatment denotes: some 19 received Ad26.COV2.S at low or high dose, single or two shots; 5 received placebo; per-sample allocation not given. Samples analyzed were those drawn on day 63 after the first vaccine or placebo injection. Some clones are missing from TCRdb's copy, which holds only in-frame ones; the method was immunoSEQ multiplex PCR. The sample gives fewer than 600,000 clones, 80% to 90% of which show up once; about 1.7% is in the top ten. Sequenced material: peripheral blood, taken in a trial of Ad26.COV2.S vaccine versus placebo. These receptor sequences come from a person between 18 and 65 years old who received the Ad26.COV2.S COVID-19 vaccine or a placebo.

The chain joins TRBV5-1 to TRBJ2-2, with a tentative D call TRBD2 (6 bases). The CDR3 covers 14 residues. Trimming stripped 0 bases from V and 5 bases from J, with 8 bases between. The V gene's germline CDR1 is SGHRS and CDR2 YFSETQ. The CDR3 sequence: CASSLGLATGELFF. CDR3 coding DNA: TGCGCCAGCAGCTTGGGGCTAGCGACCGGGGAGCTGTTTTTT.

Only one count was recorded for this clone. The V gene is TRBV3-1 (or the pseudogene TRBV3-2), the J gene TRBJ1-2, with D possibly TRBD1 on 5 matching bases. The CDR3 extends over 15 amino acids. Trimming stripped 0 bases from V and 3 bases from J, with 11 bases between. Germline CDR1 reads LGHDT; CDR2 reads YNNKEL (reference sequence). The CDR3 DNA reads as TGTGCCAGCAGCCAAGATCATGACAGACACTATGGCTACACCTTC. Translated: CASSQDHDRHYGYTF.

This chain joins TRBV18 and TRBJ2-5, with D hard to call. The CDR3 length is 13 residues. Germline V lookup: CDR1 KGHSH, CDR2 LQKENI. Deletions cut 5 bases from V and 1 base from J, with 8 bases between. The CDR3 coding sequence is TGTGCCAGCTCAGGGAATAGCCAAGAGACCCAGTACTTC. Its translation: CASSGNSQETQYF.

This chain connects TRBV11-2 to TRBJ2-2; TRBD1 matches at 7 bases. Per the germline V gene, CDR1 is SGHAT and CDR2 is FQNNGV. After removal of 4 bases from V and 6 bases from J, the junction contained 5 bases not matched to a gene. CDR3 length: 14 residues. This CDR3 reads CASSSTGAAGELFF. CDR3 sequence (DNA): TGTGCCAGCAGCTCTACAGGGGCGGCCGGGGAGCTGTTTTTT.

The genes are TRBV12-3 or TRBV12-4 and TRBJ2-6; no reliable D call. The length of the CDR3 is 13 residues. V gave up 6 bases and J gave up 1 base, with 4 bases separating them. This CDR3 is CASRDSGANVLTF. In nucleotides, the CDR3 is TGTGCCAGCAGGGATTCTGGGGCCAACGTCCTGACTTTC.

The chain joins TRBV19 to TRBJ2-5; TRBD2 might be the D (5 bases). Trimming left V 2 bases short and J 2 bases short, with 6 bases between. Germline V gene lookup returns CDR1 LNHDA and CDR2 SQIVND (reference sequence). This CDR3 region has 13 residues. In DNA form, the CDR3 reads TGTGCCAGTAGTATACTAGCACAAGAGACCCAGTACTTC. Protein product: CASSILAQETQYF.

A remark on this clone: Germline and junction disagree at one end, which may indicate a read error. V is TRBV30 and J is TRBJ1-2; D perhaps matches TRBD1 (6 bases). Germline CDR1 is GTSNPN and CDR2 is SVGIG (reference sequence). The CDR3 length is 10 residues. Here the CDR3 reads CAWSAHRVHF. CDR3 DNA sequence: TGTGCCTGGAGTGCACACAGGGTTCACTTC.

Only one count was recorded for this clone. The chain couples TRBV5-1 to TRBJ1-3; D uncertain. Germline CDR1 is SGHRS and CDR2 is YFSETQ. V gave up 4 bases and J gave up 2 bases, with 7 bases separating them. The CDR3 extends over 13 amino acids. For the CDR3, the DNA is TGCGCCAGCAGCCCCACCCCTGGAAACACCATATATTTT. Translation: CASSPTPGNTIYF.

The chain combines TRBV11-2 with TRBJ2-7, with D possibly TRBD1 on 6 matching bases. Germline CDR1 reads SGHAT; CDR2 reads FQNNGV. The CDR3 runs 13 residues. V dropped 5 bases and J dropped 7 bases, with 15 bases sitting between them. The CDR3 DNA reads as TGTGCCAGCAGCCAATCAGGGGTGAGGGAGCAGTACTTC. This codes for CASSQSGVREQYF.

The V and J genes are TRBV6-5 and TRBJ1-5; 7 positions agree with TRBD1. V dropped 2 bases and J dropped 3; count of bases not matched to a gene: 4. Germline-derived CDR1 and CDR2 are MNHEY and SVGAGI. The CDR3 is made up of 15 amino acids. CDR3 nucleotide sequence: TGTGCCAGCAGTTACCGACAGGGTTCCAATCAGCCCCAGCATTTT. It yields the protein CASSYRQGSNQPQHF.

This chain connects TRBV5-1 to TRBJ2-1; TRBD1 aligns across 7 bases. Germline V CDR1 and CDR2: SGHRS, YFSETQ. This CDR3 spans 15 amino acids. After removal of 4 bases from V and 7 bases from J, the junction contained 11 bases not matched to a gene. CDR3 amino acids: CASSRSGTERNEQFF. The CDR3, as DNA: TGCGCCAGCAGCCGCTCCGGGACAGAACGAAATGAGCAGTTCTTC.

The chain has TRBV7-9 and TRBJ2-7, with TRBD1 matching over 9 bases. Germline V CDR1 and CDR2: SEHNR, FQNEAQ (reference sequence). V shed 4 bases and J 6 bases; nucleotides not matched to a gene: 10. CDR3 size: 15 residues. As DNA, the CDR3 is TGTGCCAGCAGCTCCCCCGGGACAGGGAGGGGCGAGCAGTACTTC. Protein product: CASSSPGTGRGEQYF.

In DNA form, the CDR3 reads TGTGCCAGCAGCTTCAAGGGACTAAGAACAGATACGCAGTATTTT. Residues: CASSFKGLRTDTQYF. The V call is TRBV11-2, the J call TRBJ2-3; TRBD2 agrees at 7 bases. The CDR3 is 15 residues long. Unmatched junction bases numbered 6, after V lost 3 bases and J lost 3 bases. Germline lookup yields CDR1 SGHAT and CDR2 FQNNGV.

In this sample, this clone turned up a few times. The rearrangement links TRBV4-3 to TRBJ1-5, with a tentative D call TRBD1 (5 bases). Germline V gives CDR1 LGHNA, CDR2 YSLEER. Trimming stripped 0 bases from V and 5 bases from J, with 14 bases between. This CDR3 spans 16 amino acids. The CDR3 sequence is CASSQEHWGMDQPQHF. The CDR3 DNA reads as TGCGCCAGCAGCCAAGAACATTGGGGGATGGATCAGCCCCAGCATTTT.

The genes are TRBV6-1 and TRBJ2-1; a weak D match, TRBD1 (6 bases). Germline V gives CDR1 MNHNS, CDR2 SASEGT. This CDR3 comprises 13 residues. Trimming took off 2 bases at V and 6 bases at J, with 8 bases between the two ends. The CDR3 DNA follows: TGTGCCAGCAGTGAAAAGGGGGTCAATGAGCAGTTCTTC. This gives the protein CASSEKGVNEQFF.

This chain uses TRBV7-2 with TRBJ2-1, with 11 bases lining up with TRBD2. CDR1 is SGHTA, CDR2 FQGNSA, per germline. CDR3 length: 14 residues. Trimming removed 3 bases from V and 6 bases from J; junction bases left unmatched: 1. Here the CDR3 DNA reads TGTGCCAGCAGCTTCACTAGCGGGAGCAATGAGCAGTTCTTC. Translation gives CASSFTSGSNEQFF.

This chain joins TRBV10-3 and TRBJ2-3; 7 bases are a match to TRBD1. J gave up 1 base and V 6 bases, and 4 bases lay outside the gene matches. The germline CDR1 and CDR2 sequences are ENHRY and SYGVKD. The CDR3 has 14 residues. CDR3 bases: TGTGCCATCAGACGGGACAGCGGCACAGATACGCAGTATTTT. The encoded protein is CAIRRDSGTDTQYF.

The chain combines TRBV30 with TRBJ1-2, with a tentative D call TRBD1 (6 bases). CDR1 GTSNPN and CDR2 SVGIG come from the germline V gene (reference sequence). The CDR3 extends over 16 amino acids. V was pared by 3 bases and J by 2 bases, with 19 bases between. CDR3 region: CAWSLNKRTVNYGYTF. The CDR3 nucleotides read TGTGCCTGGAGCTTAAATAAACGGACAGTAAACTATGGCTACACCTTC.